Presented here are 29 T cell receptor beta chains from one specimen sequenced in a study of blood T cell repertoires in COVID-19. Sequenced by immunoSEQ multiplex PCR; TCRdb stores in-frame clones only, minus some. The table records over 200,000 clones, 83% of them present only once. Sequencing was performed on peripheral blood. The receptors were sampled from a woman aged 40 to 49 with active or convalescent COVID-19.

The chain carries TRBV9 and TRBJ1-3; 9 positions agree with TRBD1. The junction had 13 bases not matched to a gene; V was cut back by 3 bases and J by 0 bases. This CDR3 has 19 amino acids. Looked up from germline, CDR1 is SGDLS and CDR2 is YYNGEE. This CDR3 is CASSDSGQGDSRSGNTIYF. The DNA of the CDR3 is TGTGCCAGCAGCGACTCGGGACAGGGAGACTCTCGCTCTGGAAACACCATATATTTT.

The genes are TRBV7-2 and TRBJ2-3; D remains ambiguous. This CDR3 spans 13 amino acids. Germline V gene sequence: CDR1 SGHTA, CDR2 FQGNSA. V was cut by 2 bases and J by 1 base, with 4 bases left in between. DNA of the CDR3: TGTGCCAGCAGCTTACCGGGCACAGATACGCAGTATTTT. It translates to CASSLPGTDTQYF. Variable domain in full (rest from reference TRBV7-2 and TRBJ2-3): GAGVSQSPSNKVTEKGKDVELRCDPISGHTALYWYRQSLGQGLEFLIYFQGNSAPDKSGLPSDRFSAERTGGSVSTLTIQRTQQEDSAVYLCASSLPGTDTQYFGPGTRLTVL.

This sequence joins TRBV5-5 and TRBJ2-3; possibly TRBD1 for D (6 bases). Trimming left V 0 bases short and J 0 bases short, with 14 bases between. The CDR3 extends over 17 amino acids. CDR1 and CDR2 (germline): SGHKS, YYEKEE (reference sequence). The DNA for the CDR3 is TGTGCCAGCAGCTTGGCGCTGGACAGCGCGAGCACAGATACGCAGTATTTT. It encodes CASSLALDSASTDTQYF. Full variable domain (remainder filled in from reference TRBV5-5 and TRBJ2-3): DAGVTQSPTHLIKTRGQQVTLRCSPISGHKSVSWYQQVLGQGPQFIFQYYEKEERGRGNFPDRFSARQFPNYSSELNVNALLLGDSALYLCASSLALDSASTDTQYFGPGTRLTVL.

This chain connects TRBV6-6 to TRBJ1-2; 8 bases match TRBD1. CDR1 and CDR2 (germline): MNHNY, SVGAGI (reference sequence). The J segment lost 2 bases and the V segment lost 10 bases, leaving 12 bases of the junction unmatched. The CDR3 contains 15 residues. CDR3 bases: TGTGCCACCCCAGCAACCGGACAGGGAAACTATGGCTACACCTTC. As protein: CATPATGQGNYGYTF.

This clone was counted a few times. This chain connects TRBV28 to TRBJ1-5; D is uncertain. Deletions cut 6 bases from V and 2 bases from J, with 20 bases between. Germline V gene sequence: CDR1 MDHEN, CDR2 SYDVKM. The CDR3 extends over 17 amino acids. The CDR3 region has the DNA TGTGCCAGCAGCCCGGCGGAGTACTATGGTCGCAATCAGCCCCAGCATTTT. It specifies CASSPAEYYGRNQPQHF.

This chain joins TRBV12-2 and TRBJ1-4. TRBV12-2 is marked as a pseudogene. This CDR3 contains 17 residues. CDR3 protein: CASRPRGGEVTNEKLFF. CDR3 bases: TGTGCAAGTCGCCCGCGTGGGGGGGAGGTGACTAATGAAAAACTGTTTTTT.

The chain combines TRBV6-4 with TRBJ2-3; 7 positions match TRBD2. Trimming cost V 4 bases and J 2 bases; bases outside gene matches: 6. Germline CDR1 reads MRHNA; CDR2 reads SNTAGT. This CDR3 region has 15 residues. The CDR3 sequence: CASSASGLNTDTQYF. The CDR3 DNA reads as TGTGCCAGCAGTGCCTCGGGACTAAACACAGATACGCAGTATTTT.

The chain combines TRBV28 with TRBJ1-2, with D possibly matching TRBD1 (6 bases). V was clipped by 5 bases and J by 7 bases, with 14 bases between them. Germline CDR1 MDHEN, CDR2 SYDVKM. This CDR3 has 13 amino acids. CDR3 region: CASSATGSLGYTF. CDR3 sequence (DNA): TGTGCCAGCAGTGCAACAGGGAGCCTTGGCTACACCTTC.

The chain couples TRBV7-8 to TRBJ2-7; weak D call: TRBD2 (5 bases). The V gene lost 2 bases and the J gene lost 2 bases, with 13 bases spanning the gap. CDR1 and CDR2 from the germline V gene are SGHVS and FQNEAQ. This CDR3 is built from 15 residues. This CDR3 reads CASSLTTYGAYEQYF. CDR3 bases: TGTGCCAGCAGCTTAACTACGTACGGGGCCTACGAGCAGTACTTC.

This chain joins TRBV30 and TRBJ2-1, with 9 bases aligning to TRBD2. The germline gives CDR1 GTSNPN, CDR2 SVGIG (reference sequence). The CDR3 has 12 residues. The CDR3 sequence: CGVSGRHNEQFF. For the CDR3, the DNA is TGTGGAGTGAGCGGGAGGCACAATGAGCAGTTCTTC. The variable domain in full, completed from reference TRBV30 and TRBJ2-1, reads SQTIHQWPATLVQPVGSPLSLECTVEGTSNPNLYWYRQAAGRGLQLLFYSVGIGQISSEVPQNLSASRPQDRQFILSSKKLLLSDSGFYLCGVSGRHNEQFFGPGTRLTVL.

The chain is built from TRBV5-4 and TRBJ2-5; 8 positions match TRBD2. V lost 0 bases and J lost 7; bases outside the gene matches: 2. Germline V CDR1 and CDR2: SGHNT, YYREEE (reference sequence). CDR3 length: 13 amino acids. CDR3 bases: TGTGCCAGCAGCTTGGACGCGGGGGGGACCCAGTACTTC. Translated: CASSLDAGGTQYF.

The rearrangement uses TRBV6-5 and TRBJ2-1; 7 positions match TRBD1. The CDR3 covers 15 residues. Per germline, CDR1 MNHEY and CDR2 SVGAGI. Germline trimming cut 7 bases from V and 4 bases from J; bases unmatched to any gene: 10. The CDR3 nucleotides are TGTGCCAGCACCCTTACAGGGGTAGGTTACAATGAGCAGTTCTTC. This sequence encodes CASTLTGVGYNEQFF.

The V gene is TRBV2, the J gene TRBJ2-5; tentatively, D is TRBD2 (6 bases). The CDR3 loop spans 17 amino acids. The germline V gene encodes CDR1 SNHLY and CDR2 FYNNEI. Trimming pared 1 base from V and 7 bases from J, leaving 22 bases between. Here the CDR3 DNA reads TGTGCCAGCAGTGAAGGAAGGGAGGACACAAAGGAAGGGACCCAGTACTTC. Protein: CASSEGREDTKEGTQYF.

J is TRBJ1-1 and V is TRBV4-1; tentatively, D is TRBD1 (5 bases). CDR1 is MGHRA and CDR2 is YSYEKL in the germline V gene. CDR3 length: 14 residues. Trimming left V 1 base short and J 11 bases short, with 17 bases between. The CDR3 sequence: CASSQVPRLEGAFF. CDR3 DNA sequence: TGCGCCAGCAGCCAAGTCCCTCGTCTGGAGGGGGCTTTCTTT.

J is TRBJ1-2 and V is TRBV25-1; 9 bases match TRBD1. CDR1 is MGHDK and CDR2 is SYGVNS in the germline V gene. The ends lost 2 bases at V and 7 bases at J; junction bases unmatched: 2. The CDR3 is 13 residues long. As DNA, the CDR3 is TGTGCCAGCAGTGAACGACAGGGGGGTGGCTACACCTTC. Translation gives CASSERQGGGYTF.

V and J are TRBV10-1 and TRBJ2-7; the D gene is possibly TRBD1 (5 bases). Germline V gene sequence: CDR1 WNHNN, CDR2 SYGVQD (reference sequence). Deletions cut 4 bases from V and 0 bases from J, with 7 bases between. The CDR3 is 13 amino acids. CDR3 nucleotide sequence: TGCGCCAGCAGTGTCGACAGCTCCTACGAGCAGTACTTC. Protein: CASSVDSSYEQYF.

J is TRBJ1-2 and V is TRBV5-1; 7 nucleotides agree with TRBD1. Per germline, CDR1 SGHRS and CDR2 YFSETQ. The CDR3 is 15 amino acids. V was pared by 2 bases and J by 3 bases, with 7 bases of the junction left unmatched. The CDR3, as DNA: TGCGCCAGCAGCTTATCGACAGGACAGGACTATGGCTACACCTTC. Protein product: CASSLSTGQDYGYTF.

This chain connects TRBV6-1 to TRBJ1-5, with D perhaps matching TRBD1 (6 bases). The CDR3 is 17 amino acids. Trimming stripped 0 bases from V and 2 bases from J, with 14 bases between. Germline V lookup: CDR1 MNHNS, CDR2 SASEGT. The CDR3 loop reads CASSEAHHRVGNQPQHF. The DNA of the CDR3 is TGTGCCAGCAGTGAAGCGCATCACAGGGTCGGCAATCAGCCCCAGCATTTT.

This clone was seen many times. The V and J genes are TRBV5-1 and TRBJ2-2; 10 bases fit TRBD1. The germline CDR1 and CDR2 sequences are SGHRS and YFSETQ. This CDR3 contains 15 residues. The V segment lost 7 bases and the J segment 3 bases; nucleotides outside the gene matches: 6. The CDR3 loop is CASRAGTGDTGELFF. The DNA of the CDR3 is TGCGCCAGCCGGGCCGGGACAGGGGACACCGGGGAGCTGTTTTTT.

This sequence joins TRBV27 and TRBJ2-7; perhaps TRBD2 as D (6 bases). V shed 2 bases and J shed 3 bases, with 11 bases lying between them. The CDR3 has 14 residues. Germline lookup yields CDR1 MNHEY and CDR2 SMNVEV (reference sequence). CDR3 sequence reads: CASSLTTGLYEQYF. CDR3 in DNA: TGTGCCAGCAGTTTAACAACGGGACTCTACGAGCAGTACTTC.

Worth noting for this clone: Other nucleotide sequences from this sample produce the same CDR3. The rearrangement links TRBV28 to TRBJ2-2; tentative D call: TRBD1 (6 bases). V lost 3 bases to trimming and J lost 2 bases, with 7 bases between them. The CDR3 is made up of 14 amino acids. Germline CDR1 is MDHEN and CDR2 is SYDVKM. In DNA, the CDR3 is TGTGCCAGCAGTTTGGGACAAAACACCGGGGAGCTGTTTTTT. It encodes CASSLGQNTGELFF.

The chain recombines TRBV28 with TRBJ1-6; a possible D gene is TRBD1 (6 bases). V was pared by 7 bases and J by 8 bases, with 15 bases between. CDR1 and CDR2 (germline): MDHEN, SYDVKM. The CDR3 spans 14 residues. CDR3 in DNA: TGTGCCAGCAACGTCCCCGGGACACATTCACCCCTCCACTTT. Residues: CASNVPGTHSPLHF. The full variable domain, completed using reference TRBV28 and TRBJ1-6, is DVKVTQSSRYLVKRTGEKVFLECVQDMDHENMFWYRQDPGLGLRLIYFSYDVKMKEKGDIPEGYSVSREKKERFSLILESASTNQTSMYLCASNVPGTHSPLHFGNGTRLTVT.

The chain employs TRBV29-1 and TRBJ2-7; D uncertain. V lost 3 bases, J lost 1 base, and 10 bases lay in between. Germline assignment: CDR1 SQVTM and CDR2 ANQGSEA. The CDR3 is made up of 13 amino acids. The CDR3, as DNA: TGCAGCGTTGATCTGCCAGGTTCCTACGAGCAGTACTTC. It is translated as CSVDLPGSYEQYF.

The rearrangement joins TRBV7-3 to TRBJ2-3, with TRBD2 matching over 11 bases. The CDR3 length is 15 residues. Unmatched junction bases numbered 3, after V lost 5 bases and J lost 2 bases. Germline V CDR1 and CDR2: SGHTA, FQGTGA. CDR3 nucleotide sequence: TGTGCCAGCAGCCTTAGCGGGAGGGACACAGATACGCAGTATTTT. Amino acid sequence: CASSLSGRDTDTQYF.

This chain joins TRBV28 and TRBJ1-5, with no clear D. Trimming took 8 bases from V and 0 from J, leaving 14 bases between them. The CDR3 sequence is 15 residues long. CDR1 and CDR2 (germline): MDHEN, SYDVKM. CDR3 amino acids: CASSGMGYSNQPQHF. CDR3 nucleotide sequence: TGTGCCAGCTCAGGCATGGGCTATAGCAATCAGCCCCAGCATTTT.

The V and J genes are TRBV5-4 and TRBJ2-1, with 7 bases matching TRBD1. Looked up from germline, CDR1 is SGHNT and CDR2 is YYREEE (reference sequence). CDR3 length equals 15 residues. Germline trimming cut 2 bases from V and 4 bases from J; bases unmatched to any gene: 6. The CDR3: CASSFLQGLYNEQFF. The CDR3 coding sequence is TGTGCCAGCAGCTTTTTACAGGGGTTATACAATGAGCAGTTCTTC.

The rearrangement joins TRBV10-3 to TRBJ2-3, with D possibly being TRBD1 (7 bases). The CDR3 is 15 amino acids. V lost 11 bases and J lost 5, with 23 bases in between. From germline, CDR1 is ENHRY and CDR2 SYGVKD. In DNA, the CDR3 is TGTGCCGCAACCGGGCAGGGGGGCCGTCAAGATACGCAGTATTTT. It specifies CAATGQGGRQDTQYF.

CDR3 protein: CATQGVYGYTF. In DNA form, the CDR3 reads TGTGCCACTCAGGGGGTCTATGGCTACACCTTC. J is TRBJ1-2 and V is TRBV6-5, with 7 positions matching TRBD1. CDR3 length: 11 residues. Germline CDR1 MNHEY, CDR2 SVGAGI. The V gene end was trimmed by 10 bases and the J gene end by 4 bases; junction bases not matched to a gene: 3.

The CDR3 bases are TGCGCCAGCAGCCCGCTTGGCAACTCTGGAAACACCATATATTTT. Protein: CASSPLGNSGNTIYF. V and J are TRBV5-1 and TRBJ1-3; D not resolved. The CDR3 has 15 amino acids. The germline gives CDR1 SGHRS, CDR2 YFSETQ. With 4 bases removed from V and 0 bases from J, the gap between germline ends came to 11 bases.